The rows below give T cell receptor beta chains drawn from one sample of a study of T cell changes during pregnancy in multiple sclerosis. Assay used: immunoSEQ multiplex PCR; TCRdb lists only in-frame clones, some missing. The sample lists about 72,000 clones, about 89% occurring once. This specimen consisted of peripheral blood, obtained in the second trimester of pregnancy. The receptors come from a female donor with multiple sclerosis, enrolled in a pregnancy study. The conserved cysteine and the conserved F or W are not part of the CDR3 here. D genes are given only for firm matches.

d_call,v_call,cdr3_aa
.,TRBV7-2,ASSLGGDSYEQY
TRBD1,TRBV27,ASSLGTGPSYEQY
TRBD2,TRBV5-1,ASGLGTAGTSVGNTQY
.,TRBV5-6,ASSFPTENTEAF
.,TRBV9,ASSVLVGETQY
.,TRBV6-6,ASSYSQLSSGNTIY
.,TRBV6-5,ASSKTGVREAF
TRBD2,TRBV11-2,ASSSRGGSYNEQF
.,TRBV2,ASSDLAGQSNEKLF
TRBD1,TRBV7-6,ASSPGQGRNQPQH
TRBD1,TRBV7-8,ASSFIQGTYNSPLH
.,TRBV19,ASSPGGVQETQY
.,TRBV5-5,ASSLYGQLEAF
TRBD2,TRBV6-4,ASSDGTSGGADTQY
.,TRBV4-1,ASSQERAGRTGFGTEAF
TRBD1,TRBV5-4,ASSHRDRVGYGYT
.,TRBV6-6,ASSWKRGAKNIQY
TRBD1,TRBV6-5,ASSLFGQGETIY
.,TRBV25-1,ASSGPGWQY
.,TRBV30,AWSVGVEQY
.,TRBV6-1,ASSEARGSSGNTIY
.,TRBV13,ASSLQGGFGNEQF
.,TRBV5-4,ASSFYGGTGNTIY
.,TRBV6-1,ASRDPGHPNTEAF